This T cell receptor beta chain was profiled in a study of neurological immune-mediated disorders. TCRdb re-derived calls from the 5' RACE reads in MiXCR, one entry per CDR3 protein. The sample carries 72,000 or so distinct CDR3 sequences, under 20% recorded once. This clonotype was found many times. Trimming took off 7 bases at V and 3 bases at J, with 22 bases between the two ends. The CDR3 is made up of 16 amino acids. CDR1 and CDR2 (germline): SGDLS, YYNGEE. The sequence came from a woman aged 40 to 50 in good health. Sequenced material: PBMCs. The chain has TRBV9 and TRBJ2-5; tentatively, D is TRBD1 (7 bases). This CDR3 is CASGLQGGQLEETQYF. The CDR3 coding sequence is TGTGCCAGCGGTCTCCAGGGGGGTCAACTCGAAGAGACCCAGTACTTC.